This T cell receptor beta chain was recorded in a study of T cell responses to AZD1222 COVID-19 vaccine. Only in-frame clones appear in the TCRdb table, and some are missing; sequencing was by immunoSEQ multiplex PCR. The sample lists 120,000 or so clones, roughly nine tenths occurring once. Sequencing used peripheral blood, obtained on day 0 of AZD1222 vaccination. The TCR was taken from an adult in good health.

The CDR3 protein is CAIGPRRGGLEDTQYF. In DNA, the CDR3 is TGTGCCATCGGCCCCCGGCGGGGGGGGTTGGAAGATACGCAGTATTTT. V and J are TRBV10-3 and TRBJ2-3; 9 nucleotides align to TRBD2. Germline lookup yields CDR1 ENHRY and CDR2 SYGVKD. This CDR3 comprises 16 residues. Trimming took 8 bases from V and 5 from J; bases not matched to a gene: 14.